These 6 T cell receptor beta chains were sequenced from one sample in a study of regulatory T cells in long-lasting Graves disease. As for time point: persistent/refractory GD, antithyroid drugs over 5 years with positive TRAb. The TCR library used RNA extracted from PBMCs. Libraries of TCR beta came from iRepertoire HTBI primers plus Arm-PCR of CDR3 regions. Each CDR3 protein is one row after TCRdb ran MiXCR on the multiplex PCR reads. This sample has under 350,000 distinct CDR3 sequences; under 25% occur once, and the top ten carry roughly three fifths. The sample here was peripheral blood mononuclear cells (PBMCs), taken when the disease was refractory, from a patient treated with antithyroid drugs. The receptor source for this set is a female donor with Graves disease.

Of note for this clonotype: A single base separates this from a much larger clone, so it may be a read error. The CDR3 does not end in the conserved phenylalanine or tryptophan, so this is likely a read error. This sequence joins TRBV5-6 and TRBJ2-6; D may be TRBD1 (5 bases). The CDR3 sequence is 17 residues long. The germline V gene encodes CDR1 SGHDT and CDR2 YYEEEE. The germline V and J ends were trimmed by 4 bases and 0 bases, with 14 bases remaining between them. In nucleotides, the CDR3 is TGTGCCAGCAGCCCCGCAGGGATAGGCTCTGGGGCCAACGTCCTGACTCTC. Its translation is CASSPAGIGSGANVLTL.

This clonotype was seen ten or more times. CDR3 loop: CAWGPETGGEQYF. CDR3 nucleotide sequence: TGTGCCTGGGGTCCCGAGACAGGGGGCGAGCAGTACTTC. V gene TRBV30 combines with J gene TRBJ2-7, with 9 nucleotides matching TRBD1. Germline V gives CDR1 GTSNPN, CDR2 SVGIG (reference sequence). The CDR3 runs 13 residues. V was clipped by 5 bases and J by 6 bases; unmatched bases: 8. Using reference TRBV30 and TRBJ2-7 for the parts outside the CDR3, the full variable domain is SQTIHQWPATLVQPVGSPLSLECTVEGTSNPNLYWYRQAAGRGLQLLFYSVGIGQISSEVPQNLSASRPQDRQFILSSKKLLLSDSGFYLCAWGPETGGEQYFGPGTRLTVT.

Regarding this clonotype: This may arise from a read error, as a much more abundant clone is one base away. The V call is TRBV11-2, the J call TRBJ2-5; D not certain. The CDR3 totals 12 residues. Germline V gene sequence: CDR1 SGHAT, CDR2 FQNNGV. CDR3 coding DNA: TGTGGCAGCAGCTTAGATCTTGAGACCCAGTACTTC. Translating it yields CGSSLDLETQYF. The whole variable domain, filled in from reference TRBV11-2 and TRBJ2-5, reads EAGVAQSPRYKIIEKRQSVAFWCNPISGHATLYWYQQILGQGPKLLIQFQNNGVVDDSQLPKDRFSAERLKGVDSTLKIQPAKLEDSAVYLCGSSLDLETQYFGPGTRLLVL.

The table lists this clonotype with a few counts. The gene calls are TRBV6-2 or TRBV6-3 and TRBJ2-6; 7 bases agree with TRBD2. Trimming cost V 2 bases and J 2 bases; bases outside gene matches: 6. The germline CDR1 and CDR2 sequences are MNHEY and SVGEGT. The CDR3 sequence is 17 residues long. The CDR3 is CASSYLTSAPGANVLTF. CDR3 nucleotides: TGTGCCAGCAGTTACCTTACTAGCGCCCCTGGGGCCAACGTCCTGACTTTC.

The V and J genes are TRBV30 and TRBJ2-2, with D maybe TRBD2 (6 bases). The CDR3 contains 16 residues. Germline loops: CDR1 GTSNPN, CDR2 SVGIG (reference sequence). Trimming cost V 0 bases and J 0 bases, with 11 bases left between them. CDR3 bases: TGTGCCTGGAGTGTGGGAGGAATCGCGAACACCGGGGAGCTGTTTTTT. Encoded protein: CAWSVGGIANTGELFF.

This clonotype appeared a few times. The chain carries TRBV28 and TRBJ1-1, with a tentative D call TRBD1 (6 bases). The CDR3 contains 14 residues. Germline V gives CDR1 MDHEN, CDR2 SYDVKM. V lost 3 bases and J 5 bases, leaving 13 bases between the germline ends. CDR3 DNA: TGTGCCAGCAGTTTGGGGGCGCTAGTAACTGAAGCTTTCTTT. Protein: CASSLGALVTEAFF. The full variable domain, its missing parts supplied by reference TRBV28 and TRBJ1-1, is DVKVTQSSRYLVKRTGEKVFLECVQDMDHENMFWYRQDPGLGLRLIYFSYDVKMKEKGDIPEGYSVSREKKERFSLILESASTNQTSMYLCASSLGALVTEAFFGQGTRLTVV.